The clone carrying this T cell receptor (beta chain) was picked up many times. Its antigen is undetermined. The data originate from a study of blood T cells in healthy people across ages. Study-level results: The unknown donor CMV status may have confounded expanded clonotype changes. Estimated diversity, derived from one million T cells, was regarded as an underestimate. Samples with more naive T cells showed higher observed beta diversity. As age increased, TCR beta diversity per million T cells fell in a roughly linear fashion.

PCR was performed a second time for 7 to 11 cycles using a sample-barcoded 5' primer and a J-beta primer mix. TCRdb re-derived calls from the 5' RACE reads in MiXCR, one entry per CDR3 protein. Here the sample spans roughly 570,000 distinct CDR3 sequences, 25% to 30% being singletons. V dropped 5 bases and J dropped 6 bases, with 11 bases sitting between them. The CDR3 consists of 13 residues. From germline, CDR1 is SEHNR and CDR2 FQNEAQ (reference sequence). The sample taken for sequencing was blood. The clonotype was recovered from a woman aged 70-85 years in good health. The chain carries TRBV7-9 and TRBJ1-5; D remains ambiguous. The CDR3 region has the DNA TGTGCCAGCAGCCCTGAGCTGGGTCAGCCCCAGCATTTT. Its translation: CASSPELGQPQHF. The full variable domain, completed using reference TRBV7-9 and TRBJ1-5, is DTGVSQNPRHKITKRGQNVTFRCDPISEHNRLYWYRQTLGQGPEFLTYFQNEAQLEKSRLLSDRFSAERPKGSFSTLEIQRTEQGDSAMYLCASSPELGQPQHFGDGTRLSIL.